This is a list of T cell receptor beta chains from one sample in a study of vaccination effects on CD4 cells after COVID-19. The antigens these receptors bind are not known. The protocol was immunoSEQ multiplex PCR, while the TCRdb copy is restricted to in-frame clones and leaves out a portion. The table shows tens of thousands of clones, with 74% occurring only once. Sequenced material: CD4+ T cells from PBMCs cultured with HCoV-229E spike peptides, taken after COVID-19 vaccination. The receptor set was obtained from a human donor who received a COVID-19 vaccine. Each CDR3 is given with its conserved first and last residue. The D gene is left open where the match is weak. Clone size appears in some rows only: once, few, many, or a class for an expanded clone.

>.|TRBJ1-4|TRBV5-1|TRBD1
CASSLGQGNEKLFF
TGCGCCAGCAGCTTAGGACAGGGTAATGAAAAACTGTTTTTT
>.|TRBJ2-5|TRBV9|.
CASSVAPHIQAGETQYF
TGTGCCAGCAGCGTAGCTCCCCACATTCAAGCCGGAGAGACCCAGTACTTC
>.|TRBJ1-5|TRBV6-2/TRBV6-3|.
CASSYRGKSNQPQHF
TGTGCCAGCAGTTACAGGGGGAAGAGCAATCAGCCCCAGCATTTT
>few|TRBJ1-5|TRBV7-2|.
CASSLVPLGNQPQHF
TGTGCCAGCAGCTTAGTCCCCCTTGGCAATCAGCCCCAGCATTTT
>.|TRBJ1-5|TRBV7-8|.
CASSPAQYSNQPQHF
TGTGCCAGCAGCCCAGCACAGTATAGCAATCAGCCCCAGCATTTT
>.|TRBJ2-3|TRBV6-2/TRBV6-3|TRBD1
CASSYRTGVRDTQYF
TGTGCCAGCAGTTACCGGACAGGGGTGAGAGATACGCAGTATTTT
>.|TRBJ2-2|TRBV21-1|.
CASSKEVRDGANTGELFF
TGTGCCAGCAGCAAAGAAGTGAGGGACGGTGCGAACACCGGGGAGCTGTTTTTT
>.|TRBJ1-2|TRBV4-2|.
CASSQDSRGARSGYTF
TGTGCCAGCAGCCAAGATTCCCGGGGGGCGAGAAGCGGCTACACCTTC
>.|TRBJ1-2|TRBV2|.
CASRRTNYGYTF
TGTGCCAGCAGGAGAACTAACTATGGCTACACCTTC
>.|TRBJ1-2|TRBV5-6|.
CASSYDRLYGYTF
TGTGCCAGCAGCTACGACAGACTCTATGGCTACACCTTC
>few|TRBJ1-1|TRBV7-3|TRBD1
CASTQDRVGNTEAFF
TGTGCCAGCACACAGGACAGGGTTGGGAACACTGAAGCTTTCTTT
>.|TRBJ1-2|TRBV6-5|TRBD1
CASRFRDRGLRYTF
TGTGCCAGCAGGTTCAGGGACAGGGGGCTTCGCTACACCTTC
>.|TRBJ2-5|TRBV15|TRBD1
CATSTSGTGGETQYF
TGTGCCACCAGCACCTCCGGGACAGGGGGGGAGACCCAGTACTTC